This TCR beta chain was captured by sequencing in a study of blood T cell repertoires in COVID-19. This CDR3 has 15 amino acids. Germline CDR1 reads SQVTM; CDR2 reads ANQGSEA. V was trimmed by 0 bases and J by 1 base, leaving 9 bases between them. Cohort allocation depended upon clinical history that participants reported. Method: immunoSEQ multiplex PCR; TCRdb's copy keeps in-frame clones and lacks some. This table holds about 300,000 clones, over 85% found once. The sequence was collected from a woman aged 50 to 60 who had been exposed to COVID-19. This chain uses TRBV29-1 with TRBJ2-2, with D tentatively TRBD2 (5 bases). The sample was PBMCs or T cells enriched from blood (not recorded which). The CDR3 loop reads CSVEDQGRNTGELFF. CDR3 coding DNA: TGCAGCGTTGAAGATCAAGGGAGGAACACCGGGGAGCTGTTTTTT.